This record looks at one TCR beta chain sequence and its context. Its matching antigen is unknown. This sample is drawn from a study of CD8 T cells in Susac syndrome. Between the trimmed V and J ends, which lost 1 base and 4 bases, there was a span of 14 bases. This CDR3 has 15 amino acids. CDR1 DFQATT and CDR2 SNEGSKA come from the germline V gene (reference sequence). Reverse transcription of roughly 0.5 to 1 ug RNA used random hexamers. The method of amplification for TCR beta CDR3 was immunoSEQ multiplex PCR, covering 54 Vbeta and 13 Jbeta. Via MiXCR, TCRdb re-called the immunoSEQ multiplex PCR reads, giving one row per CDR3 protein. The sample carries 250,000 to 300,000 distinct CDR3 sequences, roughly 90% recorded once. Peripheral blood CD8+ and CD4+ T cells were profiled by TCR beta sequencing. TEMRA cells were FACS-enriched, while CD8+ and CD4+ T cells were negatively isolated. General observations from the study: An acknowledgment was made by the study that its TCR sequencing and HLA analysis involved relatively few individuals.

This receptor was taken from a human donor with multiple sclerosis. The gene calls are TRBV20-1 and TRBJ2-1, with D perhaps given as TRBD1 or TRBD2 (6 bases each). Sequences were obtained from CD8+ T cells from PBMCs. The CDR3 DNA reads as TGCAGTGCTAGAGTGGAGGGGGAGCCATACAATGAGCAGTTCTTC. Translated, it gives CSARVEGEPYNEQFF.